This paragraph covers one T cell receptor (beta chain) sequence. Antigen: not known. Trimming shortened V by 11 bases and J by 0 bases, and 13 bases separated the two germline ends. The germline V gene encodes CDR1 LNHNV and CDR2 YYDKDF (reference sequence). CDR3 length: 13 residues. RNA transcripts provided the source from which TCR beta CDR3 regions were amplified. TCR CDR3 underwent first-round RT-PCR with the HTBI primer set. TCRdb fed the multiplex PCR reads into MiXCR, producing one record per CDR3 protein. Altogether some 500,000 distinct CDR3 sequences are present, 13% to 15% being singletons, with the ten largest covering around 17%. The source of the sample is a study of T cells in Graves' hyperthyroidism and ophthalmopathy. General study results and limits: Ophthalmopathy and stable hyperthyroidism were told apart by a 13 V-J model.

The receptor comes from a young woman with Graves' hyperthyroidism. The sequencing input was blood. V and J are TRBV15 and TRBJ1-1; D unclear. CDR3 amino acids: CASQQFLNTEAFF. The CDR3 nucleotides are TGTGCCTCACAACAGTTCTTGAACACTGAAGCTTTCTTT.